The following is a T cell receptor beta chain sequence with its context. These data are taken from a study of glioma-infiltrating T cells after dendritic cell vaccination. Before vaccination, two weeks after the third vaccination, and at progression, PBMC were collected. Amplification used 60 V beta primers and 13 J beta primers. Produced via immunoSEQ multiplex PCR; TCRdb's table is partial and in-frame only. Of 85,000 to 95,000 clones listed, around 84% are singletons. This receptor was taken from a human donor with glioblastoma. Sample: blood, taken before dendritic cell vaccination.

The CDR3 is CASRGQALSGANVLTF. Written as DNA, the CDR3 is TGTGCCAGCAGAGGACAGGCTCTCTCTGGGGCCAACGTCCTGACTTTC. This sequence joins TRBV7-2 and TRBJ2-6; 7 nucleotides match TRBD1. This CDR3 has 16 amino acids. V shed 6 bases and J 0 bases; nucleotides not matched to a gene: 5. The germline V gene encodes CDR1 SGHTA and CDR2 FQGNSA.